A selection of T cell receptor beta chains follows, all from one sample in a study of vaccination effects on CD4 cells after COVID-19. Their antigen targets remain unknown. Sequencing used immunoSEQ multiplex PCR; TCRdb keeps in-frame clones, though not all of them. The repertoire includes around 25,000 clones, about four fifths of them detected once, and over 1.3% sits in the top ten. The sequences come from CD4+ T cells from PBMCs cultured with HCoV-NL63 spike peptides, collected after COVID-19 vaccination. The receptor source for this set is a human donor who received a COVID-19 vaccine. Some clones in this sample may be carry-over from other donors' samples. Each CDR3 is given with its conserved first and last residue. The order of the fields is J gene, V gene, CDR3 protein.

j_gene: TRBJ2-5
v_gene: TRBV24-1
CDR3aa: CATSDFGEGETQYF

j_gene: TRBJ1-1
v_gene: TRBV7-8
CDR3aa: CASSSRDTIKNTEAFF

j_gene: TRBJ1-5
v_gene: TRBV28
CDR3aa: CASGETGTGINQPQHF

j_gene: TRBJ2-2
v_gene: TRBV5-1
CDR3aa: CASSLIGQNTGELFF

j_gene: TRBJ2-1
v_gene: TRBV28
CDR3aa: CASSPVIGGPKYNEQFF

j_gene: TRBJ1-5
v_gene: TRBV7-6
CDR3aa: CASSVTRTGPINQPQHF

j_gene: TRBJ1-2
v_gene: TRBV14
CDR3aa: CASSQDFGTESF

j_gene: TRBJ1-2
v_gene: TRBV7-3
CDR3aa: CASSSPGGQGDRLRGYTF

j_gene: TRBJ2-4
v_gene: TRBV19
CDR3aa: CASLWYTAF

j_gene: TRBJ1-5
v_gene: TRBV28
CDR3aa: CASSPGDRGYQPQHF

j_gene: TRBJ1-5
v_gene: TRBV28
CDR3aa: CATLSSRTRSNNQPQHF

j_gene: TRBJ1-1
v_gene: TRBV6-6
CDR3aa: CASSSRGKGTEAFF

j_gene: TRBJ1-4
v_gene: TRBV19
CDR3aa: CASSRKTDEKLFF

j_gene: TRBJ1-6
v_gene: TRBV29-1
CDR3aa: CSVVLQGGSPLHF

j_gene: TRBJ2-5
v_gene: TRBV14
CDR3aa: CASSHGQQETQYF

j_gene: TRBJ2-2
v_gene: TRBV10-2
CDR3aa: CASRVAVNTGELFF

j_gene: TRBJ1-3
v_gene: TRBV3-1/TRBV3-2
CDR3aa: CASSQTDSGNTIYF

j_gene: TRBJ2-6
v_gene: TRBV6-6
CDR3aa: CASSSGNSGANVLTF

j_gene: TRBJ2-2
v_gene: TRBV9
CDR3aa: CASSVLGASGELFF

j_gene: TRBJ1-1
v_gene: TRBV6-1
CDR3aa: CASSEAHRQGGLLSGEAFF

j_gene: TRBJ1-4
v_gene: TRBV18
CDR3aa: CASSPGGSGTGNEKLFF

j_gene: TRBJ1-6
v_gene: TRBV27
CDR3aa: CATRGTGYSPLHF

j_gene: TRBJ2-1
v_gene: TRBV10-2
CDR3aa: CASSVGGSSYNEQFF

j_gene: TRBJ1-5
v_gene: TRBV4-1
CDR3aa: CASSPTSYSNQPQHF

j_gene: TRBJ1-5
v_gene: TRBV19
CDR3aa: CASSDTGQQPQHF

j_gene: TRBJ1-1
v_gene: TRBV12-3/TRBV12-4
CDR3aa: CASRDQGDTEAFF

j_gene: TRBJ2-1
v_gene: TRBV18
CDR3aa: CASSPALATYNEQFF

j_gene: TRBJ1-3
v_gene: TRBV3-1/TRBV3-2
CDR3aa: CASSQPDSVGNTIYF

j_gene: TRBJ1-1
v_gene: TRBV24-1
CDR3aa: CATSDRGMRTEAFF

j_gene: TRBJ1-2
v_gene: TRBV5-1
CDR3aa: CASSLTGANYGYTF

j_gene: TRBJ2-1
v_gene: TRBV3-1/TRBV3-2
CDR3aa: CASSQTPGLAYNEQFF

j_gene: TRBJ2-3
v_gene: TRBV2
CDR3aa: CASSVGGPDTQYF

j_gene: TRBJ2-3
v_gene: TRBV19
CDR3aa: CASSSRTDTQYF

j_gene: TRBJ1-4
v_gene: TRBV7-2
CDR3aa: CASSSSVQEKLFF

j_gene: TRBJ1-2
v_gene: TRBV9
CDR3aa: CASSVEQGGYGYTF

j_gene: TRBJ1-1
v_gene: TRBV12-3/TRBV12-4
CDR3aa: CASTSGTEAFF

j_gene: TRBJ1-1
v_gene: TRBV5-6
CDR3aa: CASSLYGWDTEAFF

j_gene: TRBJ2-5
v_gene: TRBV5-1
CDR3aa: CASSPSPTGGTETQYF

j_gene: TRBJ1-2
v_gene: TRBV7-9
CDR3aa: CASSLPGYGYTF

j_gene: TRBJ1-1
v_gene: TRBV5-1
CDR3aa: CASSSDRGYTEAFF

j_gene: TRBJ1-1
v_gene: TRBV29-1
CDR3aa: CSVVVANTEAFF

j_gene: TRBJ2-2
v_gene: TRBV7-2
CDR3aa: CASSRTSSPSTGELFF

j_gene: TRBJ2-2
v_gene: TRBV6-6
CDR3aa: CASNLPGSGELFF

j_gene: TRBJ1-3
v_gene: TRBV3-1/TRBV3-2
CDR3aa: CASSQTSGNTIYF

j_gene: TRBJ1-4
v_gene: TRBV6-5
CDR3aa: CASSFQGAANEKLFF

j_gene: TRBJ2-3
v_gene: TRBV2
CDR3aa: CAREERGGLDTQYF

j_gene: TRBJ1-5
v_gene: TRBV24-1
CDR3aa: CATSLGSGANQPQHF

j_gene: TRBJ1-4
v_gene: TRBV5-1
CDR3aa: CASSPDSWNEKLFF

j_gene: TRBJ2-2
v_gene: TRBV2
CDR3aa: CASRGDRGNTGELFF

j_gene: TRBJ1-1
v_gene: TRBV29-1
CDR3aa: CSVGHMKYTEAFF

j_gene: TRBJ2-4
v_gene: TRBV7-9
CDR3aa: CASSHTGVWIENIQYF

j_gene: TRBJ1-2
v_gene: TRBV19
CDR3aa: CASTPTGGGYGYTF

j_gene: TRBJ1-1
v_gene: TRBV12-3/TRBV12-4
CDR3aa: CASSLTPGPEAFF

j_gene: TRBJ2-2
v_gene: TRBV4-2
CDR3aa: CASSQDVAGGGYTGELFF

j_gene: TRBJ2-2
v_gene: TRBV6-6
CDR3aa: CASSYSANGGELFF